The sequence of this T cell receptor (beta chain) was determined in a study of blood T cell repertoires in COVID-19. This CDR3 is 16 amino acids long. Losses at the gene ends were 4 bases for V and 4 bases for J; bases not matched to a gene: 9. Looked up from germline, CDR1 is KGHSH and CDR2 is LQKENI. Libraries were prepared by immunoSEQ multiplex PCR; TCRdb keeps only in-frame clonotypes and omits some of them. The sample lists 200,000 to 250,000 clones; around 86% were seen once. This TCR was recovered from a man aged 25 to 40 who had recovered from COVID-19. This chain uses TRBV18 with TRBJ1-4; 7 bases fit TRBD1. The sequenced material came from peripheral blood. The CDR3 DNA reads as TGTGCCAGCTCACGGCGGAGGGACAGTCTTAATGAAAAACTGTTTTTT. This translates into CASSRRRDSLNEKLFF.